The sequence of this TCR beta chain was determined in a study of early stage breast cancer tumors. Whole-study context: Average read coverage per sample was roughly 10-fold.

Germline loops: CDR1 MNHEY, CDR2 SMNVEV (reference sequence). Deletions cut 6 bases from V and 0 bases from J, with 23 bases between. There are 18 residues in the CDR3. For this clone: As yet, its antigen is unknown.

The method was immunoSEQ multiplex PCR; TCRdb's version includes in-frame clones alone and lacks a portion of them. The data contain tens of thousands of clones, about 70% of them singletons. Study-wide results and limits: Blood repertoires resembled normal breast more than tumor. Tumors had approximately 2.4-fold higher T cell density than normal breast.

The sequence derives from a person between 50 and 60 years old with breast cancer. The chain couples TRBV27 to TRBJ1-1; tentatively, D is TRBD1 (5 bases). The sequencing input was blood. The CDR3, as DNA: TGTGCCAGCAGGAGGGGAGGCAGTTTGCTGGTCATGAACACTGAAGCTTTCTTT. Protein: CASRRGGSLLVMNTEAFF.